The clone carrying this TCR beta chain was counted at least ten times. Its antigen is as yet unknown. These data come from a study of T cells in Graves' hyperthyroidism and ophthalmopathy. Study summary: Peripheral blood samples were taken at initial diagnosis, prior to any treatment. Study findings and constraints: Appearing also in blood were most of the thyroid clonotypes expanded above 0.001.

RNA transcripts served as the template for amplifying TCR beta CDR3 regions. The TCR CDR3 was amplified in a first-round RT-PCR using the HTBI primer set. TCRdb reprocessed the multiplex PCR reads with MiXCR, giving one entry per CDR3 protein. The table shows hundreds of thousands of distinct CDR3 sequences, with around 13% occurring only once. A lack of ophthalmopathy progression within 18 months defined stable Graves' hyperthyroidism. Orbital computed tomography and thyroid ultrasound, together with serum TRAb and thyroxine and clinical symptoms, were used for diagnoses. Per germline, CDR1 MNHEY and CDR2 SVGAGI. Trimming pared 2 bases from V and 5 bases from J, leaving 9 bases between. The length of the CDR3 is 13 residues.

Sequenced: blood. The rearrangement uses TRBV6-5 and TRBJ2-5; D remains unclear. This receptor was obtained from a woman in her thirties or forties with Graves' hyperthyroidism. The CDR3 region is CASSYRRTETQYF. CDR3 coding DNA: TGTGCCAGCAGTTACAGGCGGACGGAGACCCAGTACTTC.